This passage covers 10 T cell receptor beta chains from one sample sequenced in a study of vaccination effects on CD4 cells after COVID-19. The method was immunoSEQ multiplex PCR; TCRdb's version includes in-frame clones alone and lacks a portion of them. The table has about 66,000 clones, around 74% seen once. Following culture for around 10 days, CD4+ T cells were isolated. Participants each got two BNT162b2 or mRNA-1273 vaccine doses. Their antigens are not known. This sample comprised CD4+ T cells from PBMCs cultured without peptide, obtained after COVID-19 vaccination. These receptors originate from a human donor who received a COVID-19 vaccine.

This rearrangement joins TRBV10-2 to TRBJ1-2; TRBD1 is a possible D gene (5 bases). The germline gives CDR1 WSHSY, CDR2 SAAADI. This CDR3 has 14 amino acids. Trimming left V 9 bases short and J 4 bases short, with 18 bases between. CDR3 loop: CASLTNGGVYGYTF. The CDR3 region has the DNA TGCGCCAGTCTAACGAACGGAGGGGTCTATGGCTACACCTTC.

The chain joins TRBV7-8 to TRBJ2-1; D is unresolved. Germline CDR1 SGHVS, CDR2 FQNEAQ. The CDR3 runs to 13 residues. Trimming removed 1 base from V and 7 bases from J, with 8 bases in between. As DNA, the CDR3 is TGTGCCAGCAGCTTAGGAAGAGCTAATGAGCAGTTCTTC. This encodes CASSLGRANEQFF.

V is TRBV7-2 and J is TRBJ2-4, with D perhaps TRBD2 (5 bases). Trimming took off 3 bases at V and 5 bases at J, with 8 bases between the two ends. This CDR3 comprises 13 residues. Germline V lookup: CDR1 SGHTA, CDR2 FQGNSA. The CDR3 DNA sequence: TGTGCCAGCAGCTTCCGGGGAGAAAACATTCAGTACTTC. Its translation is CASSFRGENIQYF.

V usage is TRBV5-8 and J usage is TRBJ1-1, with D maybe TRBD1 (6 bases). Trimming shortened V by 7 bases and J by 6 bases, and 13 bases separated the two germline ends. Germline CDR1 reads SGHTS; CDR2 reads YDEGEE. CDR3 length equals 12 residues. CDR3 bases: TGTGCCAGCGGCCGGACAGAGGCTGAAGCTTTCTTT. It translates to CASGRTEAEAFF. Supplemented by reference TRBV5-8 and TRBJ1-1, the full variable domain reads EAGVTQSPTHLIKTRGQQATLRCSPISGHTSVYWYQQALGLGLQFLLWYDEGEERNRGNFPPRFSGRQFPNYSSELNVNALELEDSALYLCASGRTEAEAFFGQGTRLTVV.

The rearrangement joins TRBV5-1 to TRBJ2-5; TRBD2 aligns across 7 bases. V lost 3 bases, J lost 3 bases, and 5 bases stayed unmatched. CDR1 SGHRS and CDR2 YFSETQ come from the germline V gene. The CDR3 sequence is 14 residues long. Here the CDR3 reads CASSSLGLEETQYF. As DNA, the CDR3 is TGCGCCAGCAGCTCCTTAGGACTAGAAGAGACCCAGTACTTC.

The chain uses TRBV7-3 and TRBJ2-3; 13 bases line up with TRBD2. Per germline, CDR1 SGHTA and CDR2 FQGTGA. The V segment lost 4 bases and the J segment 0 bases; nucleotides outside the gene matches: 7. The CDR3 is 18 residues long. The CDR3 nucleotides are TGTGCCAGCAGCTCACCGGGACTAGCGGGGTCTAGCACAGATACGCAGTATTTT. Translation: CASSSPGLAGSSTDTQYF.

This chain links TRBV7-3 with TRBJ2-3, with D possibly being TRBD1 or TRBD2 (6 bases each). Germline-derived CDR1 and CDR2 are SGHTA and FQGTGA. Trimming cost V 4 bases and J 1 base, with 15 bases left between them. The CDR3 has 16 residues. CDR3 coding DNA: TGTGCCAGCAGCTCTCGAGGGGGGTTCGGCACAGATACGCAGTATTTT. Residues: CASSSRGGFGTDTQYF.

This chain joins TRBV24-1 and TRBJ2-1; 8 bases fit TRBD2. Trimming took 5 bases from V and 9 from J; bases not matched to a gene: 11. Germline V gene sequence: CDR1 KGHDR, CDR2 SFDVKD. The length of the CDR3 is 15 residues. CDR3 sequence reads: CATSVSGGALGEQFF. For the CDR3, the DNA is TGTGCCACCAGTGTGTCGGGGGGGGCCTTGGGTGAGCAGTTCTTC.

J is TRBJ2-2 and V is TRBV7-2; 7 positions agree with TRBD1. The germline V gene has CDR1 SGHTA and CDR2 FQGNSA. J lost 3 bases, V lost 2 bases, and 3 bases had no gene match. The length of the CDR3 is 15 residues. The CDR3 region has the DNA TGTGCCAGCAGCTTAAGGACAGGTTACACCGGGGAGCTGTTTTTT. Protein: CASSLRTGYTGELFF.

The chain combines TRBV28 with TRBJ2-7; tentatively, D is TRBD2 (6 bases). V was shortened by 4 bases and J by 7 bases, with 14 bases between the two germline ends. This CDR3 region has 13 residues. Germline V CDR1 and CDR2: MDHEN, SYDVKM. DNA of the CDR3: TGTGCCAGCAGTTCGCTAGGGACTGGTGAGCAGTACGTC. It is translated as CASSSLGTGEQYV.